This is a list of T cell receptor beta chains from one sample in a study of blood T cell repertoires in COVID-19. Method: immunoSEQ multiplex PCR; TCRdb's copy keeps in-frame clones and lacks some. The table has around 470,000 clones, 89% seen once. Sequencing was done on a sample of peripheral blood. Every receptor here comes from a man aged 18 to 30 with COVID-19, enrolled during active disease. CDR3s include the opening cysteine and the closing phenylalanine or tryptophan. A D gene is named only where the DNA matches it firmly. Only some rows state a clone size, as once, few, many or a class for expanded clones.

CDR3aa: CASTARTGHNQPQHF
CDR3nt: TGTGCCAGTACCGCAAGGACAGGCCACAATCAGCCCCAGCATTTT
j_gene: TRBJ1-5
abundance: NA
v_gene: TRBV19
len: 15
d_gene: TRBD1

CDR3aa: CASSLRAGRSYNEQFF
CDR3nt: TGTGCCAGCAGCTTACGAGCGGGACGGTCCTACAATGAGCAGTTCTTC
j_gene: TRBJ2-1
abundance: NA
v_gene: TRBV7-6
len: 16
d_gene: TRBD2

CDR3aa: CASSGNRGGYLAGELFF
CDR3nt: TGTGCCAGCAGCGGAAACCGGGGTGGCTATTTGGCCGGGGAGCTGTTTTTT
j_gene: TRBJ2-2
abundance: NA
v_gene: TRBV9
len: 17
d_gene: NA

CDR3aa: CASSHSSYNEQFF
CDR3nt: TGTGCCAGCAGCCACTCTTCCTACAATGAGCAGTTCTTC
j_gene: TRBJ2-1
abundance: NA
v_gene: TRBV9
len: 13
d_gene: NA

CDR3aa: CASSNTENSPLHF
CDR3nt: TGTGCCAGCAGTAACACAGAGAACTCACCCCTCCACTTT
j_gene: TRBJ1-6
abundance: once
v_gene: TRBV28
len: 13
d_gene: NA

CDR3aa: CASSIRQNDQPQHF
CDR3nt: TGTGCCAGTAGTATCCGACAGAACGATCAGCCCCAGCATTTT
j_gene: TRBJ1-5
abundance: NA
v_gene: TRBV19
len: 14
d_gene: NA

CDR3aa: CASSYSSLAGETQYF
CDR3nt: TGTGCCAGCAGTTACTCGAGTCTAGCCGGGGAGACCCAGTACTTC
j_gene: TRBJ2-5
abundance: NA
v_gene: TRBV6-2/TRBV6-3
len: 15
d_gene: NA

CDR3aa: CASSYQGGDTDTQYF
CDR3nt: TGTGCCAGCAGTTACCAGGGGGGCGACACAGATACGCAGTATTTT
j_gene: TRBJ2-3
abundance: NA
v_gene: TRBV6-6
len: 15
d_gene: NA

CDR3aa: CASSWRGGYEQYF
CDR3nt: TGTGCCAGCAGTTGGCGCGGGGGCTACGAGCAGTACTTC
j_gene: TRBJ2-7
abundance: NA
v_gene: TRBV27
len: 13
d_gene: TRBD2

CDR3aa: CASSSSGTSGGLLAKNIQYF
CDR3nt: TGTGCCAGCAGCTCGTCCGGGACTAGCGGGGGATTACTAGCCAAAAACATTCAGTACTTC
j_gene: TRBJ2-4
abundance: NA
v_gene: TRBV13
len: 20
d_gene: TRBD2

CDR3aa: CASSTSPGANTGELFF
CDR3nt: TGTGCCAGTAGTACCTCTCCAGGGGCGAACACCGGGGAGCTGTTTTTT
j_gene: TRBJ2-2
abundance: NA
v_gene: TRBV19
len: 16
d_gene: NA

CDR3aa: CASSIGPVGGDAGELFF
CDR3nt: TGTGCCAGTAGTATTGGCCCCGTCGGGGGGGATGCCGGGGAGCTGTTTTTT
j_gene: TRBJ2-2
abundance: few
v_gene: TRBV19
len: 17
d_gene: TRBD2

CDR3aa: CASRVGRVSREKLFF
CDR3nt: TGTGCCAGCAGGGTTGGCAGGGTTAGTCGTGAAAAACTGTTTTTT
j_gene: TRBJ1-4
abundance: NA
v_gene: TRBV5-5
len: 15
d_gene: NA

CDR3aa: CASSLTGTRGFNEQFF
CDR3nt: TGCGCCAGCAGTCTCACCGGGACTAGAGGGTTCAATGAGCAGTTCTTC
j_gene: TRBJ2-1
abundance: NA
v_gene: TRBV23-1
len: 16
d_gene: TRBD2

CDR3aa: CASRTGGNQPQHF
CDR3nt: TGTGCCAGCAGAACCGGGGGGAATCAGCCCCAGCATTTT
j_gene: TRBJ1-5
abundance: once
v_gene: TRBV28
len: 13
d_gene: NA

CDR3aa: CASSQGVFPRSTDTQYF
CDR3nt: TGTGCCAGCAGCCAAGGAGTCTTTCCGCGGAGCACAGATACGCAGTATTTT
j_gene: TRBJ2-3
abundance: NA
v_gene: TRBV4-2
len: 17
d_gene: NA

CDR3aa: CASSGTPRETQYF
CDR3nt: TGCGCCAGCAGCGGGACTCCTCGAGAGACCCAGTACTTC
j_gene: TRBJ2-5
abundance: NA
v_gene: TRBV4-1
len: 13
d_gene: NA

CDR3aa: CASSQGLAGAYNEQFF
CDR3nt: TGTGCCAGCAGCCAGGGACTAGCGGGGGCCTACAATGAGCAGTTCTTC
j_gene: TRBJ2-1
abundance: NA
v_gene: TRBV16
len: 16
d_gene: TRBD2

CDR3aa: CATSDRQGMTDTQYF
CDR3nt: TGTGCCACCAGTGACCGACAGGGGATGACAGATACGCAGTATTTT
j_gene: TRBJ2-3
abundance: once
v_gene: TRBV24-1
len: 15
d_gene: TRBD1

CDR3aa: CASSEDRALEQYF
CDR3nt: TGTGCCAGCAGTGAGGACAGGGCACTCGAGCAGTACTTC
j_gene: TRBJ2-7
abundance: NA
v_gene: TRBV2
len: 13
d_gene: TRBD1

CDR3aa: CASSLDIQDIQYF
CDR3nt: TGTGCCAGCAGCTTAGATATACAGGATATTCAGTACTTC
j_gene: TRBJ2-4
abundance: NA
v_gene: TRBV11-2
len: 13
d_gene: NA

CDR3aa: CASSSERSSYNEQFF
CDR3nt: TGTGCCAGCAGTTCAGAGCGGAGCTCCTACAATGAGCAGTTCTTC
j_gene: TRBJ2-1
abundance: NA
v_gene: TRBV27
len: 15
d_gene: NA